This entry concerns a single TCR beta chain. This entry comes from a study of T cells of healthy individuals. The CDR3 is 13 amino acids. V was shortened by 3 bases and J by 13 bases, with 17 bases between the two germline ends. Germline CDR1 reads SGHRS; CDR2 reads YFSETQ. One entry per CDR3 protein, called by TCRdb with MiXCR from the 5' RACE reads. The data contain 85,000 to 100,000 distinct CDR3 sequences, roughly 15% of them singletons. This clonotype was sampled from a human donor in good health. The gene calls are TRBV5-1 and TRBJ2-1; tentative D call: TRBD1 (6 bases). CDR3 bases: TGCGCCAGCAGCTCCGACGTCCAGGGGACACAGTTCTTC. It encodes CASSSDVQGTQFF.